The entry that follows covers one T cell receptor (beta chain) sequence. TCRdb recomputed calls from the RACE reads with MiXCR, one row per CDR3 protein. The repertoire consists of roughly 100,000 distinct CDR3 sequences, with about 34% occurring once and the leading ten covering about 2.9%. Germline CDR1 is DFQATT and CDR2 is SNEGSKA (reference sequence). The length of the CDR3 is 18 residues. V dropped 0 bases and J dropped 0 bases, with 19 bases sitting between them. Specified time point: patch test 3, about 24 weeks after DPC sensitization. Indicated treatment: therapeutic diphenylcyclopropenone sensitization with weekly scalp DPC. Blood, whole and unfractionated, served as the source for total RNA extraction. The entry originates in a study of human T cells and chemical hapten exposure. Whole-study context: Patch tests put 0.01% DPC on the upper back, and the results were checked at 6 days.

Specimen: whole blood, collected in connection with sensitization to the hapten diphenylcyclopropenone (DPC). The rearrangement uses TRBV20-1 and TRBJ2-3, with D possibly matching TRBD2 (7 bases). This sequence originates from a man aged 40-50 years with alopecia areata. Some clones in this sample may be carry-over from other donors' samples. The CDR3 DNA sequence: TGCAGTGCTAGAGAGAGGGGGGGGGGTAGCGCTAGCACAGATACGCAGTATTTT. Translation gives CSARERGGGSASTDTQYF.